The 4 T cell receptor beta chains listed next were all sequenced from one sample in a study of shared clonotypes between healthy human individuals. Produced via immunoSEQ multiplex PCR; TCRdb's table is partial and in-frame only. The sample shows approximately 100,000 clones, 67% of them seen only once. Sequencing input: memory CD8+ T cells sorted from blood. Specified subset: CD45RO+ cells pooled with CCR7-negative TemRA cells. The receptors derive from a man aged 25 to 40 in good health.

In this sample, this clone turned up once. In nucleotides, the CDR3 is TGTGCCAGCAGCCAAGATTATATGAGCGGGAGGCAAAAAGAGACCCAGTACTTC. Translating it yields CASSQDYMSGRQKETQYF. The rearrangement joins TRBV14 to TRBJ2-5; 9 bases are shared with TRBD2. The germline gives CDR1 SGHDN, CDR2 FVKESK. This CDR3 has 18 amino acids. With V trimmed by 0 bases and J by 3 bases, 11 bases remained unmatched.

CDR3 sequence: CASSTSGSRRRYYEQYF. The CDR3 bases are TGTGCCAGCAGCACATCAGGCTCCCGACGTCGTTACTACGAGCAGTACTTC. The chain is built from TRBV11-2 and TRBJ2-7; no clear D. The germline V gene encodes CDR1 SGHAT and CDR2 FQNNGV. The CDR3 is 17 residues long. V lost 5 bases to trimming and J lost 3 bases, with 23 bases between them.

This chain uses TRBV9 with TRBJ1-1, with 8 bases that match TRBD1. The CDR3 length is 15 residues. V was clipped by 2 bases and J by 4 bases; unmatched bases: 7. Germline V gene data show CDR1 as SGDLS and CDR2 as YYNGEE. The CDR3 nucleotides read TGTGCCAGCAGCGTGGATGGACAGGGCAGCACTGAAGCTTTCTTT. As protein: CASSVDGQGSTEAFF.

This chain connects TRBV19 to TRBJ2-1; D may be TRBD2 (6 bases). V was shortened by 4 bases and J by 6 bases, with 10 bases between the two germline ends. This CDR3 has 13 residues. The germline CDR1 and CDR2 sequences are LNHDA and SQIVND (reference sequence). This CDR3 reads CASSTWTINEQFF. The CDR3, as DNA: TGTGCCAGTAGTACCTGGACTATCAATGAGCAGTTCTTC.